The 29 T cell receptor beta chains in this list originate from one sample, sequenced in a study of CD8 T cells in ankylosing spondylitis. From the 5' RACE reads, TCRdb called clonotypes with MiXCR, one entry per CDR3 protein. The table lists approximately 35,000 distinct CDR3 sequences, 14% of them singletons. Sequencing was done on a sample of blood. The receptors here all came from a male donor with ankylosing spondylitis or in good health (not recorded which).

J is TRBJ2-1 and V is TRBV20-1; D is unclear. The CDR3 consists of 11 residues. Germline CDR1 is DFQATT and CDR2 is SNEGSKA (reference sequence). Trimming stripped 5 bases from V and 3 bases from J, with 5 bases between. The CDR3 nucleotides read TGCAGTGCTCCTAGCTACAATGAGCAGTTCTTC. This sequence encodes CSAPSYNEQFF.

The chain is built from TRBV2 and TRBJ1-4, with TRBD1 identical over 7 bases. After removal of 8 bases from V and 6 bases from J, the junction contained 6 bases not matched to a gene. This CDR3 spans 13 amino acids. The germline gives CDR1 SNHLY, CDR2 FYNNEI. The CDR3 here is CASETGYDEKLFF. CDR3 nucleotides: TGTGCCAGCGAGACAGGGTACGATGAAAAACTGTTTTTT. Based on the CDR3 plus reference TRBV2 and TRBJ1-4, the full variable domain is EPEVTQTPSHQVTQMGQEVILRCVPISNHLYFYWYRQILGQKVEFLVSFYNNEISEKSEIFDDQFSVERPDGSNFTLKIRSTKLEDSAMYFCASETGYDEKLFFGSGTQLSVL.

This clonotype occurred a few times. This chain joins TRBV29-1 and TRBJ1-4, with 9 bases aligning to TRBD1. Germline V gene data show CDR1 as SQVTM and CDR2 as ANQGSEA. The CDR3 is 14 amino acids. The V gene end was trimmed by 7 bases and the J gene end by 8 bases; junction bases not matched to a gene: 11. The CDR3 bases are TGCAGCGCATACCAGGACAGGGGTAGCGAAAAACTGTTTTTT. Its translation: CSAYQDRGSEKLFF.

This clonotype was detected many times. The chain combines TRBV4-3 with TRBJ2-5; no clear D. Germline V gene lookup returns CDR1 LGHNA and CDR2 YSLEER. The CDR3 is made up of 14 amino acids. The V gene lost 0 bases and the J gene lost 1 base, with 6 bases spanning the gap. The chain's CDR3 is CASSQDTSQETQYF. The CDR3, as DNA: TGCGCCAGCAGCCAAGATACATCCCAAGAGACCCAGTACTTC.

In its sample, this clonotype was seen a few times. The CDR3 coding sequence is TGTGCCAGCAGCCCCCAGTTCTTGGTCACAGATACGCAGTATTTT. Protein product: CASSPQFLVTDTQYF. The gene calls are TRBV3-1 and TRBJ2-3, with D unresolved. Germline V gene data show CDR1 as LGHDT and CDR2 as YNNKEL (reference sequence). The CDR3 is 15 residues long. The ends were cut back, 4 bases at V and 2 bases at J, with 13 bases in the middle.

This clonotype was seen a handful of times. The V gene is TRBV5-1, the J gene TRBJ1-1; weak D call: TRBD1 (5 bases). Per the germline V gene, CDR1 is SGHRS and CDR2 is YFSETQ. The germline V and J ends were trimmed by 0 bases and 5 bases, with 14 bases remaining between them. The CDR3 is 15 residues long. In DNA form, the CDR3 reads TGCGCCAGCAGCTTGGCGCTGGGGGGAAAAACTGAAGCTTTCTTT. Its protein product is CASSLALGGKTEAFF. Combining the CDR3 with reference TRBV5-1 and TRBJ1-1 gives the whole variable domain KAGVTQTPRYLIKTRGQQVTLSCSPISGHRSVSWYQQTPGQGLQFLFEYFSETQRNKGNFPGRFSGRQFSNSRSEMNVSTLELGDSALYLCASSLALGGKTEAFFGQGTRLTVV.

This clonotype has at least ten counts. The genes are TRBV20-1 and TRBJ1-3; TRBD1 might be the D (5 bases). Germline CDR1 reads DFQATT; CDR2 reads SNEGSKA (reference sequence). The CDR3 totals 15 residues. Trimming pared 0 bases from V and 8 bases from J, leaving 17 bases between. The CDR3 region is CSARDSDRTLHTIYF. CDR3 sequence (DNA): TGCAGTGCTAGAGATTCCGACAGAACCCTGCACACCATATATTTT.

This clonotype was recorded a few times. The chain is built from TRBV2 and TRBJ2-3, with D possibly called TRBD1 or TRBD2 (6 bases each). The V and J ends lost 3 bases and 5 bases respectively, with 9 bases between them. CDR1 and CDR2 (germline): SNHLY, FYNNEI. This CDR3 is built from 13 residues. The CDR3 bases are TGTGCCAGCAGTGATGGGGGGCTAGATACGCAGTATTTT. This translates into CASSDGGLDTQYF. Filled out from reference TRBV2 and TRBJ2-3, the complete variable domain reads EPEVTQTPSHQVTQMGQEVILRCVPISNHLYFYWYRQILGQKVEFLVSFYNNEISEKSEIFDDQFSVERPDGSNFTLKIRSTKLEDSAMYFCASSDGGLDTQYFGPGTRLTVL.

This clonotype was picked up a small number of times. The rearrangement joins TRBV28 to TRBJ2-1; 10 bases fit TRBD2. The CDR3 spans 17 residues. J gave up 5 bases and V 1 base, and 8 bases lay outside the gene matches. Germline V gene sequence: CDR1 MDHEN, CDR2 SYDVKM. The CDR3 DNA reads as TGTGCCAGCAGTTTATCCCAACTAGCGGGGACAGACAATGAGCAGTTCTTC. It yields the protein CASSLSQLAGTDNEQFF.

This clonotype was found a few times. The chain has TRBV3-1 and TRBJ2-7; TRBD1 matches 8 bases. This CDR3 is 14 amino acids long. The ends lost 4 bases at V and 2 bases at J; junction bases unmatched: 4. Germline CDR1 LGHDT, CDR2 YNNKEL (reference sequence). The DNA of the CDR3 is TGTGCCAGCAGCCGGGCGGGACAGGCCTACGAGCAGTACGTC. Encoded protein: CASSRAGQAYEQYV.

This clonotype showed up just a few times. The chain carries TRBV10-1 and TRBJ1-2; D is perhaps TRBD1 (5 bases). V lost 5 bases and J 8 bases, leaving 18 bases between the germline ends. The V gene's germline CDR1 is WNHNN and CDR2 SYGVQD (reference sequence). The CDR3 loop spans 14 amino acids. The CDR3: CASSLPGGAEGYTF. CDR3 DNA: TGCGCCAGCAGTCTCCCAGGAGGGGCTGAAGGCTACACCTTC.

The genes are TRBV5-5 and TRBJ2-7; weak D call: TRBD2 (5 bases). CDR3 size: 14 residues. Trimming left V 0 bases short and J 4 bases short, with 11 bases between. CDR1 SGHKS and CDR2 YYEKEE come from the germline V gene (reference sequence). Here the CDR3 DNA reads TGTGCCAGCAGCTTGGTGGCGGGTTTTTACGAGCAGTACTTC. Residues: CASSLVAGFYEQYF.

V gene TRBV9 combines with J gene TRBJ2-3, with TRBD1 matching 10 bases. The germline V gene has CDR1 SGDLS and CDR2 YYNGEE. With 3 bases clipped from V and 2 bases from J, the junction kept 9 bases outside the gene matches. There are 17 residues in the CDR3. The CDR3 DNA reads TGTGCCAGCAGCGGCGATCGGGACAGGGGTATCACAGATACGCAGTATTTT. This codes for CASSGDRDRGITDTQYF.

The chain is built from TRBV7-9 and TRBJ2-1, with TRBD2 matching 13 bases. J was trimmed by 10 bases and V by 5 bases; bases with no gene match: 14. CDR1 is SEHNR and CDR2 is FQNEAQ in the germline V gene (reference sequence). The CDR3 covers 17 residues. CDR3 sequence (DNA): TGTGCCAGCAGCCCGATAAAAAGACTAGCGGGAGGAGGCGAGCAGTTCTTC. It codes for CASSPIKRLAGGGEQFF.

This clonotype showed up just a few times. The chain is built from TRBV7-2 and TRBJ2-2; 7 positions match TRBD2. Germline V gene data show CDR1 as SGHTA and CDR2 as FQGNSA. This CDR3 comprises 14 residues. Unmatched junction bases numbered 2, after V lost 5 bases and J lost 2 bases. CDR3 protein: CASSKTSNTGELFF. CDR3 nucleotide sequence: TGTGCCAGCAGCAAGACTAGCAACACCGGGGAGCTGTTTTTT.

This clonotype appeared a few times. V gene TRBV20-1 combines with J gene TRBJ1-1; TRBD1 is a possible D gene (6 bases). This CDR3 spans 16 amino acids. The V gene's germline CDR1 is DFQATT and CDR2 SNEGSKA (reference sequence). Trimming left V 5 bases short and J 2 bases short, with 21 bases between. CDR3 in amino acids: CSAVRTESPVNTEAFF. As DNA, the CDR3 is TGCAGTGCTGTACGGACAGAAAGCCCGGTAAACACTGAAGCTTTCTTT.

This clonotype was counted a few times. The V call is TRBV7-9, the J call TRBJ2-3; D is ambiguous. V was cut by 2 bases and J by 0 bases, with 12 bases left in between. Germline-derived CDR1 and CDR2 are SEHNR and FQNEAQ (reference sequence). The CDR3 covers 16 residues. The CDR3 sequence: CASSLFGVESTDTQYF. CDR3 in DNA: TGTGCCAGCAGCTTATTTGGAGTCGAAAGCACAGATACGCAGTATTTT. The full variable domain, with the rest looked up from reference TRBV7-9 and TRBJ2-3, is DTGVSQNPRHKITKRGQNVTFRCDPISEHNRLYWYRQTLGQGPEFLTYFQNEAQLEKSRLLSDRFSAERPKGSFSTLEIQRTEQGDSAMYLCASSLFGVESTDTQYFGPGTRLTVL.

This clonotype was detected a few times. V and J are TRBV28 and TRBJ2-3, with 8 bases lining up with TRBD2. Trimming took 6 bases from V and 5 from J; bases not matched to a gene: 7. Germline V gene sequence: CDR1 MDHEN, CDR2 SYDVKM. The CDR3 consists of 14 residues. This CDR3 reads CASRRRGEIDTQYF. CDR3 DNA: TGTGCCAGCAGGCGGCGGGGGGAGATAGATACGCAGTATTTT.

The sample holds many counts of this clonotype. The V gene is TRBV20-1, the J gene TRBJ2-1; either TRBD1 or TRBD2 may supply D (5 bases each). The CDR3 spans 15 residues. From germline, CDR1 is DFQATT and CDR2 SNEGSKA (reference sequence). V lost 0 bases, J lost 0 bases, and 9 bases lay in between. The CDR3 bases are TGCAGTGCTAGAGACTCAGGGAGCTCCTACAATGAGCAGTTCTTC. Protein sequence: CSARDSGSSYNEQFF.

There are a few counts of this clonotype. The genes are TRBV12-3 or TRBV12-4 and TRBJ2-2, with a weak D call TRBD2 (5 bases). Deletions cut 5 bases from V and 7 bases from J, with 11 bases between. This CDR3 contains 13 residues. The CDR3 DNA reads as TGTGCCAGCAGTACGGGGAATCTCGGGGAGCTGTTTTTT. It codes for CASSTGNLGELFF.

The chain carries TRBV7-2 and TRBJ2-2; D gene unclear. The CDR3 totals 13 residues. The V end lost 1 base, the J end lost 7 bases, and 7 bases lay between the germline ends. Germline-derived CDR1 and CDR2 are SGHTA and FQGNSA. This CDR3 reads CASSLGRNGELFF. CDR3 in DNA: TGTGCCAGCAGCTTAGGTCGGAACGGGGAGCTGTTTTTT.

At least ten counts were recorded for this clonotype. The CDR3 region has the DNA TGTGCCAGCAGCTTAATGGATGAGCAGTTCTTC. It specifies CASSLMDEQFF. This sequence joins TRBV11-2 and TRBJ2-1; D is unclear. The germline CDR1 and CDR2 sequences are SGHAT and FQNNGV. The V end was cut by 2 bases, the J end by 8 bases, with 4 bases between. The length of the CDR3 is 11 residues.

In this sample, this clonotype turned up a few times. The V and J genes are TRBV5-1 and TRBJ2-2; the D gene is possibly TRBD1 (5 bases). The ends were cut back, 1 base at V and 0 bases at J, with 10 bases in the middle. CDR1 SGHRS and CDR2 YFSETQ come from the germline V gene. CDR3 length: 16 amino acids. The CDR3 protein is CASSLRGIANTGELFF. CDR3 sequence (DNA): TGCGCCAGCAGCTTGAGGGGCATTGCGAACACCGGGGAGCTGTTTTTT. Full variable domain (remainder filled in from reference TRBV5-1 and TRBJ2-2): KAGVTQTPRYLIKTRGQQVTLSCSPISGHRSVSWYQQTPGQGLQFLFEYFSETQRNKGNFPGRFSGRQFSNSRSEMNVSTLELGDSALYLCASSLRGIANTGELFFGEGSRLTVL.

This clonotype was counted between two and nine times. The rearrangement joins TRBV9 to TRBJ2-4, with 8 bases lining up with TRBD2. V was clipped by 4 bases and J by 8 bases; unmatched bases: 5. Germline V lookup: CDR1 SGDLS, CDR2 YYNGEE. The CDR3 length is 13 residues. CDR3 sequence (DNA): TGTGCCAGCAGCAGGGGACTAGAGGACATTCAGTACTTC. It yields the protein CASSRGLEDIQYF.

This clonotype was detected a few times. This chain joins TRBV27 and TRBJ1-5; D is ambiguous. CDR1 MNHEY and CDR2 SMNVEV come from the germline V gene (reference sequence). CDR3 length equals 14 residues. Deletions cut 2 bases from V and 1 base from J, with 6 bases between. CDR3: CASSLRASNQPQHF. The CDR3 nucleotides are TGTGCCAGCAGTTTACGGGCCAGCAATCAGCCCCAGCATTTT.

This clonotype was seen a handful of times. The rearrangement joins TRBV4-3 to TRBJ1-4; no definite D call. CDR3 size: 16 residues. CDR1 is LGHNA and CDR2 is YSLEER in the germline V gene. The V and J ends lost 0 bases and 2 bases respectively, with 10 bases between them. CDR3 nucleotide sequence: TGCGCCAGCAGCCAAGATGTGGGAGTGACTAATGAAAAACTGTTTTTT. It specifies CASSQDVGVTNEKLFF.

This clonotype was seen a handful of times. V is TRBV28 and J is TRBJ1-1; D is unclear. Per the germline V gene, CDR1 is MDHEN and CDR2 is SYDVKM. Deletions cut 3 bases from V and 4 bases from J, with 6 bases between. The CDR3 runs to 12 residues. Here the CDR3 DNA reads TGTGCCAGCAGTTTTGGGGTCACTGAAGCTTTCTTT. Its protein is CASSFGVTEAFF.

This clonotype was counted only a few times. This chain joins TRBV20-1 and TRBJ1-4, with TRBD1 matching 9 bases. This CDR3 comprises 16 residues. Germline V gives CDR1 DFQATT, CDR2 SNEGSKA (reference sequence). J was trimmed by 0 bases and V by 5 bases; bases with no gene match: 7. CDR3 bases: TGCAGTGCTCCTATGTACAGGGGGCCAACTAATGAAAAACTGTTTTTT. This sequence encodes CSAPMYRGPTNEKLFF.

V and J are TRBV7-2 and TRBJ1-1, with D perhaps TRBD1 (5 bases). V dropped 5 bases and J dropped 4 bases, with 14 bases sitting between them. This CDR3 spans 14 amino acids. Germline loops: CDR1 SGHTA, CDR2 FQGNSA. The CDR3 protein is CASSPDRGATEAFF. The CDR3, as DNA: TGTGCCAGCAGCCCCGATAGGGGCGCCACTGAAGCTTTCTTT.